This paragraph reports one T cell receptor (beta chain). Ophthalmopathy patients had Clinical Activity Score at least 3, NOSPECS grade at least 4, duration under 3 months. Patients showing uncontrolled infection, other autoimmune disease, pregnancy or lactation were ineligible. TCR beta CDR3 region amplification was performed from RNA transcripts. The HTBI primer set drove a first-round RT-PCR of the TCR CDR3. MiXCR, run by TCRdb on the multiplex PCR reads, gives a single entry per CDR3 protein. The sample carries about 530,000 distinct CDR3 sequences, 17% recorded once. The sample originates from a study of T cells in Graves' hyperthyroidism and ophthalmopathy. V lost 3 bases to trimming and J lost 2 bases, with 10 bases between them. The CDR3 has 15 residues. Germline CDR1 reads SGHNT; CDR2 reads YENEEA.

The sequencing sample was made of blood. The rearrangement uses TRBV11-3 and TRBJ2-2; D may be TRBD2 (5 bases). This TCR was sampled from a woman younger than 35 with Graves' ophthalmopathy. The CDR3 loop is CASSLGAVNTGELFF. DNA for the CDR3: TGTGCCAGCAGCTTGGGAGCGGTAAACACCGGGGAGCTGTTTTTT. The entire variable domain, with the rest obtained from reference TRBV11-3 and TRBJ2-2, is as follows: EAGVVQSPRYKIIEKKQPVAFWCNPISGHNTLYWYLQNLGQGPELLIRYENEEAVDDSQLPKDRFSAERLKGVDSTLKIQPAELGDSAVYLCASSLGAVNTGELFFGEGSRLTVL.